These T cell receptor beta chains were read from a single sample in a study of shared clonotypes between healthy human individuals. TCRdb keeps only in-frame clones here, not all; method: immunoSEQ multiplex PCR. The sample consists of approximately 740,000 clones, nearly 95% of them appearing once. The sequenced material came from naive CD8+ T cells sorted from blood. Receptors were obtained from a man aged 25-40 years in good health. CDR3s include the opening cysteine and the closing phenylalanine or tryptophan. A D gene is named only where the DNA matches it firmly. A clone size is listed for some rows: how often the clone was seen (once, few, many), or a class if it is expanded.

J: TRBJ2-1; size: -; V: TRBV7-3; D: TRBD2; CDR3: CASSPWAGLVNEQFF; DNA: TGTGCCAGCAGCCCTTGGGCGGGACTAGTCAATGAGCAGTTCTTC
J: TRBJ1-1; size: -; V: TRBV5-1; D: -; CDR3: CASSGRGNTEAFF; DNA: TGCGCCAGCAGCGGCCGGGGGAACACTGAAGCTTTCTTT
J: TRBJ2-7; size: once; V: TRBV6-5; D: -; CDR3: CASSYSLGDSYEQYF; DNA: TGTGCCAGCAGTTACTCTCTCGGGGACTCCTACGAGCAGTACTTC
J: TRBJ2-2; size: -; V: TRBV28; D: -; CDR3: CASSLVSGNTGELFF; DNA: TGTGCCAGCAGTTTGGTTAGCGGGAACACCGGGGAGCTGTTTTTT
J: TRBJ2-3; size: -; V: TRBV7-3; D: -; CDR3: CASSLTQGRTDTQYF; DNA: TGTGCCAGCAGCTTAACGCAGGGACGCACAGATACGCAGTATTTT
J: TRBJ2-7; size: once; V: TRBV20-1; D: TRBD2; CDR3: CSAKLAPEQYF; DNA: TGCAGTGCAAAACTAGCGCCCGAGCAGTACTTC
J: TRBJ2-7; size: -; V: TRBV6-1; D: -; CDR3: CASSRKSVSYEQYF; DNA: TGTGCCAGCAGTAGAAAATCAGTATCCTACGAGCAGTACTTC
J: TRBJ1-4; size: -; V: TRBV5-6; D: -; CDR3: CASSSSYLNEKLFF; DNA: TGTGCCAGCAGCTCCAGTTACCTTAATGAAAAACTGTTTTTT
J: TRBJ1-4; size: -; V: TRBV7-9; D: -; CDR3: CASSLAFRGPTNEKLFF; DNA: TGTGCCAGCAGCTTAGCATTTAGGGGACCAACTAATGAAAAACTGTTTTTT
J: TRBJ2-7; size: -; V: TRBV7-9; D: -; CDR3: CASSDQGNDLEQYF; DNA: TGTGCCAGCAGCGATCAAGGGAATGATCTCGAGCAGTACTTC
J: TRBJ1-1; size: -; V: TRBV19; D: -; CDR3: CASSIGALNTEAFF; DNA: TGTGCCAGTAGTATCGGGGCTTTGAACACTGAAGCTTTCTTT
J: TRBJ2-5; size: -; V: TRBV5-3; D: -; CDR3: CARSPAVEETQYF; DNA: TGTGCCAGAAGCCCCGCGGTGGAAGAGACCCAGTACTTC
J: TRBJ1-5; size: -; V: TRBV28; D: TRBD1; CDR3: CASSKRDRGNQPQHF; DNA: TGTGCCAGCAGTAAACGGGACAGGGGGAATCAGCCCCAGCATTTT
J: TRBJ2-7; size: -; V: TRBV15; D: TRBD2; CDR3: CATSRVPSGVYEQYF; DNA: TGTGCCACCAGCAGAGTTCCCAGCGGGGTCTACGAGCAGTACTTC
J: TRBJ2-1; size: -; V: TRBV29-1; D: -; CDR3: CSVAGMNEQFF; DNA: TGCAGCGTTGCAGGGATGAATGAGCAGTTCTTC
J: TRBJ2-1; size: -; V: TRBV7-6; D: -; CDR3: CASSSEVAYNEQFF; DNA: TGTGCCAGCAGCTCCGAAGTGGCCTACAATGAGCAGTTCTTC
J: TRBJ1-5; size: -; V: TRBV27; D: -; CDR3: CASGLHKDQPQHF; DNA: TGTGCCAGCGGGCTCCATAAGGATCAGCCCCAGCATTTT
J: TRBJ2-7; size: -; V: TRBV6-1; D: -; CDR3: CASSEFSGDHSYEQYF; DNA: TGTGCCAGCAGTGAATTCTCAGGGGACCACTCCTACGAGCAGTACTTC
J: TRBJ2-5; size: -; V: TRBV19; D: -; CDR3: CASSFGIRETQYF; DNA: TGTGCCAGTAGTTTCGGGATTCGAGAGACCCAGTACTTC
J: TRBJ2-2; size: -; V: TRBV29-1; D: -; CDR3: CSVDLRGDLTGELFF; DNA: TGCAGCGTCGATCTCAGGGGGGACCTCACCGGGGAGCTGTTTTTT
J: TRBJ2-7; size: once; V: TRBV27; D: -; CDR3: CASKRGYEQYF; DNA: TGTGCCAGCAAGAGGGGCTACGAGCAGTACTTC
J: TRBJ2-1; size: -; V: TRBV5-1; D: TRBD1; CDR3: CASSWTTGGAYNEQFF; DNA: TGCGCCAGCAGCTGGACCACAGGGGGCGCGTACAATGAGCAGTTCTTC
J: TRBJ2-5; size: -; V: TRBV6-6; D: -; CDR3: CASRYTSHGRKETQYF; DNA: TGTGCCAGCAGGTATACTTCACATGGCAGAAAAGAGACCCAGTACTTC
J: TRBJ1-1; size: -; V: TRBV4-1; D: TRBD1; CDR3: CASSHRTGGGLGSEAFF; DNA: TGCGCCAGCAGCCACAGAACAGGGGGGGGGCTTGGTAGTGAAGCTTTCTTT
J: TRBJ2-4; size: -; V: TRBV15; D: TRBD1; CDR3: CATSRVGQGAKNIQYF; DNA: TGTGCCACCAGCAGAGTTGGACAGGGGGCCAAAAACATTCAGTACTTC
J: TRBJ2-3; size: -; V: TRBV6-4; D: TRBD2; CDR3: CASSPLAGDTDTQYF; DNA: TGTGCCAGCAGCCCTCTAGCGGGAGACACAGATACGCAGTATTTT
J: TRBJ2-7; size: -; V: TRBV27; D: -; CDR3: CASSFVNSYEQYF; DNA: TGTGCCAGCAGTTTCGTAAACTCCTACGAGCAGTACTTC
J: TRBJ1-1; size: once; V: TRBV7-3; D: -; CDR3: CASSLLGGDTEAFF; DNA: TGTGCCAGCAGCTTATTAGGTGGGGACACTGAAGCTTTCTTT
J: TRBJ2-6; size: -; V: TRBV7-3; D: TRBD1; CDR3: CASSSGQTGANVLTF; DNA: TGTGCCAGCAGCTCGGGACAGACTGGGGCCAACGTCCTGACTTTC
J: TRBJ1-2; size: -; V: TRBV5-6; D: TRBD1; CDR3: CASSPRDSHYGYTF; DNA: TGTGCCAGCAGCCCCCGGGACAGTCATTATGGCTACACCTTC
J: TRBJ2-7; size: -; V: TRBV6-4; D: -; CDR3: CASSEGPFTEQYF; DNA: TGTGCCAGCAGTGAGGGACCTTTTACCGAGCAGTACTTC
J: TRBJ2-7; size: -; V: TRBV18; D: TRBD1; CDR3: CASSEGQVGKYEQYF; DNA: TGTGCCAGCTCAGAGGGACAGGTCGGCAAATACGAGCAGTACTTC
J: TRBJ2-2; size: -; V: TRBV4-1; D: -; CDR3: CASSLLRVGTGELFF; DNA: TGCGCCAGCAGCCTACTAAGGGTGGGGACCGGGGAGCTGTTTTTT
J: TRBJ2-7; size: -; V: TRBV27; D: -; CDR3: CASSYGGTSSYEQYF; DNA: TGTGCCAGCAGTTACGGAGGGACGTCCTCCTACGAGCAGTACTTC
J: TRBJ2-7; size: -; V: TRBV27; D: TRBD1; CDR3: CASRPRGGESYEQYF; DNA: TGTGCCAGCAGGCCAAGAGGGGGCGAGTCGTACGAGCAGTACTTC
J: TRBJ2-7; size: -; V: TRBV6-5; D: -; CDR3: CASSYAYPYEQYF; DNA: TGTGCCAGCAGTTACGCATACCCCTACGAGCAGTACTTC
J: TRBJ2-5; size: -; V: TRBV15; D: TRBD2; CDR3: CATSRDWASGTQETQYF; DNA: TGTGCCACCAGCAGAGATTGGGCTAGCGGTACTCAAGAGACCCAGTACTTC
J: TRBJ2-1; size: -; V: TRBV13; D: -; CDR3: CASSSELNEQFF; DNA: TGTGCCAGCAGCTCCGAGCTAAATGAGCAGTTCTTC
J: TRBJ2-1; size: once; V: TRBV6-1; D: TRBD2; CDR3: CASSGGTTYNEQFF; DNA: TGTGCCAGCAGTGGGGGGACTACATACAATGAGCAGTTCTTC
J: TRBJ2-1; size: -; V: TRBV2; D: TRBD1; CDR3: CASSEEIEGAYNEQFF; DNA: TGTGCCAGCAGTGAAGAGATAGAGGGGGCGTACAATGAGCAGTTCTTC
J: TRBJ1-3; size: -; V: TRBV18; D: -; CDR3: CASSQDSGNTIYF; DNA: TGTGCCAGCTCACAAGACTCTGGAAACACCATATATTTT
J: TRBJ2-3; size: -; V: TRBV14; D: -; CDR3: CASSPFSGDGLADTQYF; DNA: TGTGCCAGCAGCCCCTTCAGTGGGGACGGCCTAGCAGATACGCAGTATTTT
J: TRBJ1-5; size: -; V: TRBV9; D: -; CDR3: CASSVGDHGQPQHF; DNA: TGTGCCAGCAGCGTAGGAGACCACGGGCAGCCCCAGCATTTT
J: TRBJ2-7; size: -; V: TRBV2; D: -; CDR3: CASRAFESSYEQYF; DNA: TGTGCCAGCAGAGCGTTCGAAAGCTCCTACGAGCAGTACTTC
J: TRBJ1-1; size: -; V: TRBV7-2; D: TRBD1; CDR3: CASSLGQGARTEAFF; DNA: TGTGCCAGCAGCTTGGGACAGGGGGCAAGGACTGAAGCTTTCTTT